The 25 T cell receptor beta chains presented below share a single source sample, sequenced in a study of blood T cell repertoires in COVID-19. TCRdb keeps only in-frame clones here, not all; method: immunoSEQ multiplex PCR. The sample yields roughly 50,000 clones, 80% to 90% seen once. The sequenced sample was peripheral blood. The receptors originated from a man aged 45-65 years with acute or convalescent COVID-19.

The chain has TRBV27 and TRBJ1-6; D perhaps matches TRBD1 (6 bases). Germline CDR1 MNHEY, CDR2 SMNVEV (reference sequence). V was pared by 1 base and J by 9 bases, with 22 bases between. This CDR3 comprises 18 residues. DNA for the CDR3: TGTGCCAGCAGTTTATTCGGGGACATTGACGTTAGGAGTTCACCCCTCCACTTT. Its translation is CASSLFGDIDVRSSPLHF.

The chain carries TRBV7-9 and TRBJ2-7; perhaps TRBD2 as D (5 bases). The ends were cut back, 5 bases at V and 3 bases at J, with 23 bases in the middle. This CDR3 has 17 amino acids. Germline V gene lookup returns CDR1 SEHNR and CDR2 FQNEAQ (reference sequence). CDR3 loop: CASSHLLKSGRLYEQYF. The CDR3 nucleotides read TGTGCCAGCAGCCACCTCTTAAAAAGCGGAAGGCTCTACGAGCAGTACTTC.

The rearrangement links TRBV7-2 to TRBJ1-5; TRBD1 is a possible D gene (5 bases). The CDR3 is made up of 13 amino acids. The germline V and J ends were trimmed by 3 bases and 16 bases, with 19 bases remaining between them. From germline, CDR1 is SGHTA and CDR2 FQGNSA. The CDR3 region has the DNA TGTGCCAGCAGCTTCGCGCAGGGCGACCCGAATCATTTT. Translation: CASSFAQGDPNHF. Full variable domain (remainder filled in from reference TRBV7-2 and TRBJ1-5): GAGVSQSPSNKVTEKGKDVELRCDPISGHTALYWYRQSLGQGLEFLIYFQGNSAPDKSGLPSDRFSAERTGGSVSTLTIQRTQQEDSAVYLCASSFAQGDPNHFGDGTRLSIL.

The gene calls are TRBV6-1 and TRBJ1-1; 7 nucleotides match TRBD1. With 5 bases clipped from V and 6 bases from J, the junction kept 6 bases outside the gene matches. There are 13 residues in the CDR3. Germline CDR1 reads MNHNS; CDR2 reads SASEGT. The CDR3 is CASSQIRGSEAFF. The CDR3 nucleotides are TGTGCCAGCAGTCAGATCAGGGGGTCTGAAGCTTTCTTT.

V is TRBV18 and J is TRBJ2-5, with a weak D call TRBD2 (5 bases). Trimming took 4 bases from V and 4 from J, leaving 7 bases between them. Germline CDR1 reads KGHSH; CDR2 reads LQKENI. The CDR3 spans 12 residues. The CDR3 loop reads CASSQSGETQYF. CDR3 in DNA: TGTGCCAGCTCACAGAGCGGAGAGACCCAGTACTTC.

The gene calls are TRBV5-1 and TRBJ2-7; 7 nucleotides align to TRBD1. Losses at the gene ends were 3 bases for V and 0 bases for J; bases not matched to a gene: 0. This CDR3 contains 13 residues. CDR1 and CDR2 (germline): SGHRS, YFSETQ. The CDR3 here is CASSWDSSYEQYF. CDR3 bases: TGCGCCAGCAGCTGGGACAGCTCCTACGAGCAGTACTTC.

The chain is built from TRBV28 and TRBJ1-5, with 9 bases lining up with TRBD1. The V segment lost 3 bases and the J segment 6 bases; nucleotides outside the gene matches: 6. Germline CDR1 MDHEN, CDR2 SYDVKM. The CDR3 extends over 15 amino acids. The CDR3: CASSFGTGNGQPQHF. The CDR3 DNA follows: TGTGCCAGCAGTTTTGGGACAGGGAACGGTCAGCCCCAGCATTTT.

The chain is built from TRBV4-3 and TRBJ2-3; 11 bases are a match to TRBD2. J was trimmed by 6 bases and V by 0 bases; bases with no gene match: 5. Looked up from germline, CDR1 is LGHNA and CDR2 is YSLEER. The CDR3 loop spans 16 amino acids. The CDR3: CASSQDARTSGDTQYF. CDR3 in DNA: TGCGCCAGCAGCCAAGATGCCCGGACTAGCGGGGATACGCAGTATTTT.

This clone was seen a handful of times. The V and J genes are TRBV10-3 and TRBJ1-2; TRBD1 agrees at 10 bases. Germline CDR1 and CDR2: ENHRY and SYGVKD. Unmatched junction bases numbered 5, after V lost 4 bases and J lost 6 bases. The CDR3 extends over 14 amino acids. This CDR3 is CAISASDRGDGYTF. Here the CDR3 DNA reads TGTGCCATCAGTGCATCGGACAGGGGGGATGGCTACACCTTC.

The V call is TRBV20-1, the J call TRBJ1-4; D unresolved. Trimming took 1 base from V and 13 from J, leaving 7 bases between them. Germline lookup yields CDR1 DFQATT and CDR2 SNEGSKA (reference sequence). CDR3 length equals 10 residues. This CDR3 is CSARGLGLFF. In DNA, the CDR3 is TGCAGTGCTAGAGGACTTGGACTGTTTTTT.

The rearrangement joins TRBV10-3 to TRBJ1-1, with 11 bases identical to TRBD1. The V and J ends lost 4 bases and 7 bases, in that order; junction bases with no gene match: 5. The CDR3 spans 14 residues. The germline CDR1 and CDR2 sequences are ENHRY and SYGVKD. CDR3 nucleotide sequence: TGTGCCATCAGTGGCGGACAGGGGGCAAATGAAGCTTTCTTT. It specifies CAISGGQGANEAFF.

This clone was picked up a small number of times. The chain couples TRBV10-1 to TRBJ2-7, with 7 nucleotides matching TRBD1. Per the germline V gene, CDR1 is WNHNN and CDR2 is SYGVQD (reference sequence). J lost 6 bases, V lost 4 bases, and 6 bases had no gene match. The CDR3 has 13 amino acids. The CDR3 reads CASSAGGSVEQYF. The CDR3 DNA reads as TGCGCCAGCAGTGCAGGGGGAAGTGTCGAGCAGTACTTC.

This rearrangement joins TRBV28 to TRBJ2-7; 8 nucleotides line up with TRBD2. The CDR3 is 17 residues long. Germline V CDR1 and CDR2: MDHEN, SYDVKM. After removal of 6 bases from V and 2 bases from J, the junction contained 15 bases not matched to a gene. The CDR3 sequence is CASSPGDTTREAYEQYF. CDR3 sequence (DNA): TGTGCCAGCAGCCCTGGGGACACCACGCGGGAGGCCTACGAGCAGTACTTC.

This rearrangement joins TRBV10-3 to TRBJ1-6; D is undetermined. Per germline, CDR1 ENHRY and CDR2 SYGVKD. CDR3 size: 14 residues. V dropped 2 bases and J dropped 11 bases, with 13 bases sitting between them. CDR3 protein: CAISEREDITPLHF. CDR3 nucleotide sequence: TGTGCCATCAGTGAGCGGGAGGATATCACACCCCTCCACTTT.

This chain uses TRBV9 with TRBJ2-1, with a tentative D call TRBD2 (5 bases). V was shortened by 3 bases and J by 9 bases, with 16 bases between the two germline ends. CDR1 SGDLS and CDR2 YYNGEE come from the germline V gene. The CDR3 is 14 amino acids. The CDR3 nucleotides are TGTGCCAGCAGCGCAACACCCGTAGAGGGTGAGCAGTTCTTC. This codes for CASSATPVEGEQFF.

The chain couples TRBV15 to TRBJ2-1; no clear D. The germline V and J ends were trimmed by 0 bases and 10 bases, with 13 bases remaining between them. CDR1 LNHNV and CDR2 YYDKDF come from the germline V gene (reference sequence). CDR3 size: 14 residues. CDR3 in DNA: TGTGCCACCAGCAGAGATCTGGCCGTCAACGAGCAGTTCTTC. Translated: CATSRDLAVNEQFF. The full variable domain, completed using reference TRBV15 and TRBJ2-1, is DAMVIQNPRYQVTQFGKPVTLSCSQTLNHNVMYWYQQKSSQAPKLLFHYYDKDFNNEADTPDNFQSRRPNTSFCFLDIRSPGLGDTAMYLCATSRDLAVNEQFFGPGTRLTVL.

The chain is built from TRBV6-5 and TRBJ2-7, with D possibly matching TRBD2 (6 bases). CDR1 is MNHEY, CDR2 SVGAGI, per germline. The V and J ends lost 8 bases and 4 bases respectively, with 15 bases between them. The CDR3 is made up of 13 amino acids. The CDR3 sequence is CASWEADRYEQYF. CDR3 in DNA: TGTGCCAGCTGGGAGGCAGACCGGTACGAGCAGTACTTC.

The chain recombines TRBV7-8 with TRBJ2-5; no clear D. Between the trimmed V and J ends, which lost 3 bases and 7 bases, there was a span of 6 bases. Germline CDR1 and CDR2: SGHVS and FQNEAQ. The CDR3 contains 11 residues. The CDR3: CASSFSGTQYF. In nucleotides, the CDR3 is TGTGCCAGCAGCTTCTCGGGGACCCAGTACTTC. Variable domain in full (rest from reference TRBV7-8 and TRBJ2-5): GAGVSQSPRYKVAKRGQDVALRCDPISGHVSLFWYQQALGQGPEFLTYFQNEAQLDKSGLPSDRFFAERPEGSVSTLKIQRTQQEDSAVYLCASSFSGTQYFGPGTRLLVL.

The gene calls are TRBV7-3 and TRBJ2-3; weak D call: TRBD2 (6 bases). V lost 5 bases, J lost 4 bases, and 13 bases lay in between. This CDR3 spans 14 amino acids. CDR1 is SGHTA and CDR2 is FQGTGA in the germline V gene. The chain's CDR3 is CASSLLANSDTQYF. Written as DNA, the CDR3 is TGTGCCAGCAGCCTACTAGCTAACTCAGATACGCAGTATTTT.

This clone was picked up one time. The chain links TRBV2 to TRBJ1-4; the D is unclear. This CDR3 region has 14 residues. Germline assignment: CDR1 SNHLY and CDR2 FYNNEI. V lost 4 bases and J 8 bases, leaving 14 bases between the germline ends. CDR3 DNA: TGTGCCAGCAGTGTGCCAGGAATGATCGAAAAACTGTTTTTT. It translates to CASSVPGMIEKLFF.

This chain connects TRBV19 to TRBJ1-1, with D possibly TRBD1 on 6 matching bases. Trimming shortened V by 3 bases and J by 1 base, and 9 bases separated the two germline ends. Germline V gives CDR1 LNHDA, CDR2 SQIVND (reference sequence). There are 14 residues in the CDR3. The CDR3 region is CASSISRGNTEAFF. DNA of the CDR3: TGTGCCAGTAGTATTTCCAGGGGGAACACTGAAGCTTTCTTT.

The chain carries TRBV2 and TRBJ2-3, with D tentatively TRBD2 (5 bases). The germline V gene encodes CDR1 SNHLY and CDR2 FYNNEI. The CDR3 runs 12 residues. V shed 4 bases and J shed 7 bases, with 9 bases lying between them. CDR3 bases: TGTGCCAGCAGTGTGATCGGGAATACGCAGTATTTT. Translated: CASSVIGNTQYF.

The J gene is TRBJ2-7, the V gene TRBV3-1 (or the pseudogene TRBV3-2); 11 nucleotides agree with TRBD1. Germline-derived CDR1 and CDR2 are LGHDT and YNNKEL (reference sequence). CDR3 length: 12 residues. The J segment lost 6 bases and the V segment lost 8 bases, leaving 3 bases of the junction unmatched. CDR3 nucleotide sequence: TGTGCCAGCCGGGACAGGGGGTTCGAGCAGTACTTC. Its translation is CASRDRGFEQYF.

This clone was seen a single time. The CDR3 DNA is TGTGCCAGCAGCCAAGAGAACAGTGCGACAGATACGCAGTATTTT. Residues: CASSQENSATDTQYF. This chain connects TRBV4-2 to TRBJ2-3; D is ambiguous. The ends were cut back, 0 bases at V and 3 bases at J, with 10 bases in the middle. The CDR3 has 15 residues. The V gene's germline CDR1 is LGHNA and CDR2 YNFKEQ.

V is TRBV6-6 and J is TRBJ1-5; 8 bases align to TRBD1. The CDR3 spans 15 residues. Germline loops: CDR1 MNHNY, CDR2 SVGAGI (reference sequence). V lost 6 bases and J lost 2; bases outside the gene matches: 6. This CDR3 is CASRPTGEGNQPQHF. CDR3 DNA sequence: TGTGCCAGCAGGCCGACAGGGGAGGGCAATCAGCCCCAGCATTTT.